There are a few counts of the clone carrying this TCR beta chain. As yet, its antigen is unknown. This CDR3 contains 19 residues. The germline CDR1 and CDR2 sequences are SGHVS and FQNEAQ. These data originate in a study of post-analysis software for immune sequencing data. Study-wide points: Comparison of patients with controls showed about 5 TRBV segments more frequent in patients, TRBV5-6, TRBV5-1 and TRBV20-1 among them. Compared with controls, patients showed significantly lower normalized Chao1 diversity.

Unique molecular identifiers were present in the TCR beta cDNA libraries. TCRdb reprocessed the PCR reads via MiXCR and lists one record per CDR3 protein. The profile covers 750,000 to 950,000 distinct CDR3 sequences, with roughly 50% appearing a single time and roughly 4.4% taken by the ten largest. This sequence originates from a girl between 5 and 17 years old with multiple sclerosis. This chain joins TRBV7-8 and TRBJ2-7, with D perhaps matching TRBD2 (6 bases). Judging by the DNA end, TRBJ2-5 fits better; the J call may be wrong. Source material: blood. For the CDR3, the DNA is TGTGCCAGCAGCTTAGCGGGTTCTACTTCTAGCGTAGGGAGGAAGACCCAGTACTTC. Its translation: CASSLAGSTSSVGRKTQYF.